This T cell receptor (beta chain) was documented in a study of CD8 T cells in ankylosing spondylitis. The CDR3 is 19 amino acids. In germline, CDR1 is SQVTM, CDR2 ANQGSEA. V dropped 4 bases and J dropped 1; count of bases not matched to a gene: 14. TCRdb used MiXCR to reprocess the 5' RACE reads, holding one entry per CDR3 protein. This sample has about 220,000 distinct CDR3 sequences, with roughly 26% found just once. Whole-study findings and limits: Characteristic, it appeared, of ankylosing spondylitis blood was a TCR beta motif of eight or nine highly homologous variants.

This clonotype was detected only a few times. Its antigen is unknown. The receptor was isolated from a male donor with ankylosing spondylitis or in good health (not recorded which). The sample consisted of blood, either unsorted or a sorted T cell fraction (not recorded which). This sequence joins TRBV29-1 and TRBJ2-5; 14 nucleotides match TRBD2. CDR3 protein: CSVGWPGLAGDLFQETQYF. CDR3 in DNA: TGCAGCGTTGGGTGGCCGGGACTAGCGGGAGATCTATTCCAAGAGACCCAGTACTTC. The complete variable domain, with remaining parts taken from reference TRBV29-1 and TRBJ2-5, reads SAVISQKPSRDICQRGTSLTIQCQVDSQVTMMFWYRQQPGQSLTLIATANQGSEATYESGFVIDKFPISRPNLTFSTLTVSNMSPEDSSIYLCSVGWPGLAGDLFQETQYFGPGTRLLVL.